This T cell receptor beta chain originates from a study of OX40 agonist ivuxolimab in advanced cancers. Overall study context: At around 81% male, the cohort had a mean age of 60 years, ranging from about 20 to 79.

Worth noting for this clone: The antigen is not known.

The V gene end was trimmed by 2 bases and the J gene end by 2 bases; junction bases not matched to a gene: 2. Germline-derived CDR1 and CDR2 are SEHNR and FQNEAQ (reference sequence). This CDR3 region has 14 residues. Study-level findings and limits: Also showing low normalized T-cell clonal expansion were some of the nonresponders.

The protocol was immunoSEQ multiplex PCR, while the TCRdb copy is restricted to in-frame clones and leaves out a portion. The table lists tens of thousands of clones, approximately 90% of them singletons. The specimen comprised CD4+ or CD8+ T cells sorted from blood, sampled in a trial of the OX40 agonist ivuxolimab. The genes are TRBV7-9 and TRBJ2-5, with TRBD2 identical over 7 bases. The receptor was isolated from an adult with an advanced solid tumor such as melanoma, head and neck, liver or kidney cancer. The CDR3: CASSLKLAQETQYF. The CDR3 nucleotides are TGTGCCAGCAGCTTAAAACTAGCGCAAGAGACCCAGTACTTC.